This TCR beta chain came from a study of blood T cell repertoires in COVID-19. Study-level information: The United States, Italy and Spain supplied acute and convalescent COVID-19 samples.

Germline CDR1 and CDR2: LNHDA and SQIVND (reference sequence). V was clipped by 2 bases and J by 7 bases, with 17 bases between them. The CDR3 totals 15 residues. Assay: immunoSEQ multiplex PCR; the TCRdb copy retains only in-frame clones and omits some. The sample carries about 210,000 clones, about nine tenths recorded once. The sequence was obtained from a woman aged 70-85 years with acute or convalescent COVID-19. Sequencing used peripheral blood. This chain uses TRBV19 with TRBJ1-1, with D tentatively TRBD1 (5 bases). The CDR3 here is CASSIRGWGGDEAFF. CDR3 in DNA: TGTGCCAGTAGTATAAGGGGTTGGGGAGGGGATGAAGCTTTCTTT.